Listed here are 26 T cell receptor beta chains from one sample, sequenced in a study of tumor and adjacent non-tumor tissue in lung cancer. A modified ARM-PCR protocol with three rounds of nested PCR amplified TCRbeta. TCRdb analysed the multiplex PCR reads with MiXCR anew, one entry per CDR3 protein. Seen here are some 73,000 distinct CDR3 sequences, roughly 80% observed once, and the top ten hold approximately 55%. RNA was extracted from bulk tissue without any cell sorting. The normal lung tissue was taken more than 3 cm from the tumor edge. The sequenced sample was distant non-tumor lung tissue. Source of these receptors: a man aged 60 to 69 with non-small cell lung cancer.

Regarding this clonotype: One end of the junction does not line up with germline, which may come from a read error. The J gene is TRBJ2-7, the V gene TRBV7-9; 10 nucleotides agree with TRBD1. The CDR3 consists of 16 residues. From germline, CDR1 is SEHNR and CDR2 FQNEAQ (reference sequence). CDR3 sequence: CASSVAGTGASYEQYF. For the CDR3, the DNA is TGTGCCAGCAGCGTAGCCGGGACAGGGGCCTCCTACGAGCAGTACTTC.

The chain has TRBV20-1 and TRBJ2-5; 12 nucleotides line up with TRBD2. The length of the CDR3 is 21 residues. V lost 4 bases to trimming and J lost 5 bases; unmatched junction nucleotides: 26. CDR1 and CDR2 (germline): DFQATT, SNEGSKA (reference sequence). The CDR3 sequence is CSAKSVPREGLAGGLGETQYF. CDR3 DNA sequence: TGCAGTGCTAAATCGGTGCCGAGAGAAGGGCTAGCGGGAGGGCTTGGGGAGACCCAGTACTTC.

Concerning this clonotype: The junction shows a germline mismatch at one end, possibly a read error. The V and J genes are TRBV4-3 and TRBJ1-1, with D unresolved. Germline V lookup: CDR1 LGHNA, CDR2 YSLEER. CDR3 size: 17 residues. The CDR3 bases are TGCACCAGCAGCCAAGACGTTCCGGGCAGTTCGGGTACTGCAGCTTTCTTT. It translates to CTSSQDVPGSSGTAAFF.

This clonotype occurred many times. This sequence may be a read error, since a much larger clone differs from it by one base. The conserved final phenylalanine or tryptophan is absent from the CDR3, which likely points to a read error. V and J are TRBV20-1 and TRBJ1-1; tentative D call: TRBD1 (6 bases). The CDR3 totals 12 residues. The germline gives CDR1 DFQATT, CDR2 SNEGSKA (reference sequence). The CDR3, as DNA: TGCAGGTCGGGACATTTGAACACTGAAGCTTTCTCT. This encodes CRSGHLNTEAFS.

A note on this clonotype: At one end, the junction sequence differs from germline, possibly due to a read error. The V call is TRBV6-2 or TRBV6-3, the J call TRBJ2-1; tentative D call: TRBD1 (6 bases). The CDR3 runs to 14 residues. Germline V gives CDR1 MNHEY, CDR2 SVGEGT. The CDR3 protein is CASTDRTVRNERFF. DNA for the CDR3: TGTGCCAGCACCGACCGGACAGTCCGTAATGAGCGGTTCTTC.

This chain links TRBV6-1 with TRBJ1-1; no clear D. The V gene lost 3 bases and the J gene lost 3 bases, with 11 bases spanning the gap. The length of the CDR3 is 14 residues. CDR1 MNHNS and CDR2 SASEGT come from the germline V gene. CDR3 region: CASSEDSVDTEAFF. CDR3 bases: TGTGCCAGCAGTGAGGATAGTGTGGACACTGAAGCTTTCTTT.

Worth noting for this clonotype: Germline is not matched at one junction end, which may reflect a read error. The V and J genes are TRBV20-1 and TRBJ2-5, with TRBD2 as a possible D gene (6 bases). Per germline, CDR1 DFQATT and CDR2 SNEGSKA (reference sequence). This CDR3 spans 15 amino acids. The CDR3 region has the DNA TGCAGTGCCCCACGGGGCGGGATGCTACAAGGGACCCAGTACTTC. Protein product: CSAPRGGMLQGTQYF.

Worth noting for this clonotype: An end of the junction does not agree with germline; a read error may underlie this. V gene TRBV20-1 combines with J gene TRBJ2-7; TRBD1 agrees at 11 bases. The CDR3 runs to 17 residues. Germline CDR1 and CDR2: DFQATT and SNEGSKA (reference sequence). The CDR3 bases are TGCAGTCCTAGAGACCTTCGCGGACAGGGGGCGCCCCACGAGCAGTACTTC. Translation gives CSPRDLRGQGAPHEQYF.

A note on this clonotype: One end of the junction is discordant with germline, which a read error may explain. V and J are TRBV20-1 and TRBJ2-3; D gene unclear. Germline V gene data show CDR1 as DFQATT and CDR2 as SNEGSKA (reference sequence). The CDR3 loop spans 14 amino acids. CDR3 nucleotide sequence: TGCACTGCTATTGACGCCCGAGAAGCAGATATGCAGTATTTT. The encoded protein is CTAIDAREADMQYF.

This clonotype was seen only a few times. This chain links TRBV2 with TRBJ1-2; TRBD1 agrees at 10 bases. J lost 6 bases, V lost 2 bases, and 6 bases had no gene match. Germline CDR1 is SNHLY and CDR2 is FYNNEI. This CDR3 spans 15 amino acids. The DNA for the CDR3 is TGTGCCAGCAGTGAAATTGACAGGGGGCGGGATGGCTACACCTTC. Translating gives CASSEIDRGRDGYTF.

With respect to this clonotype: Compared with germline, one end of the junction differs, possibly owing to a read error. The chain recombines TRBV4-1 with TRBJ1-2, with no clear D. Germline V gene sequence: CDR1 MGHRA, CDR2 YSYEKL. This CDR3 spans 14 amino acids. The CDR3 reads CASSQDARHRGNTF. The CDR3 DNA sequence: TGCGCCAGCAGCCAAGATGCGAGACACCGTGGCAACACCTTC.

With respect to this clonotype: It may be a read error: a sequence one base away is much more abundant. This sequence joins TRBV7-3 and TRBJ2-3, with 10 positions matching TRBD2. V shed 3 bases and J 2 bases; nucleotides not matched to a gene: 14. Germline V gene data show CDR1 as SGHTA and CDR2 as FQGTGA. This CDR3 is built from 19 residues. The CDR3 DNA reads as TGTGCCAGCAGCTTCCGGAGGTCGAGCGGGGGGGCCCCCACAGATACGCAGTATTTT. This codes for CASSFRRSSGGAPTDTQYF.

The chain uses TRBV20-1 and TRBJ2-3; 7 positions match TRBD2. Germline assignment: CDR1 DFQATT and CDR2 SNEGSKA (reference sequence). V lost 3 bases and J lost 15; bases outside the gene matches: 21. The length of the CDR3 is 15 residues. CDR3 protein: CSASGRSKITDTNYF. DNA for the CDR3: TGCAGTGCTAGCGGGAGGTCCAAAATCACAGATACGAACTATTTT.

A word on this clonotype: At one of its ends the junction is not consistent with the germline gene, which may arise from a read error. The chain carries TRBV29-1 and TRBJ1-1; D not resolved. The CDR3 contains 12 residues. Germline CDR1 is SQVTM and CDR2 is ANQGSEA. The CDR3: CSGGNKNTDAFF. CDR3 nucleotide sequence: TGCAGCGGCGGGAACAAGAACACTGACGCTTTCTTT. Full variable domain (missing parts from reference TRBV29-1 and TRBJ1-1): SAVISQKPSRDICQRGTSLTIQCQVDSQVTMMFWYRQQPGQSLTLIATANQGSEATYESGFVIDKFPISRPNLTFSTLTVSNMSPEDSSIYLCSGGNKNTDAFFGQGTRLTVV.

The V and J genes are TRBV5-4 and TRBJ2-5; 10 bases are a match to TRBD1. The germline V gene encodes CDR1 SGHNT and CDR2 YYREEE (reference sequence). This CDR3 region has 14 residues. V gave up 5 bases and J gave up 10 bases; unmatched junction bases: 11. CDR3 protein: CASSPGTGEANQYF. DNA for the CDR3: TGTGCCAGCAGTCCCGGGACAGGGGAGGCGAACCAGTACTTC.

This chain joins TRBV12-3 or TRBV12-4 and TRBJ2-3; 13 bases are shared with TRBD2. This CDR3 contains 15 residues. CDR3 nucleotide sequence: TGTACCGACACAGGGACTAGCGGGGACACAGATACGCAGTATTTT. Translating gives CTDTGTSGDTDTQYF.

This clonotype was counted at least ten times. The rearrangement links TRBV20-1 to TRBJ2-3; perhaps TRBD2 as D (6 bases). CDR1 is DFQATT, CDR2 SNEGSKA, per germline (reference sequence). The length of the CDR3 is 13 residues. The V gene lost 3 bases and the J gene lost 2 bases, with 9 bases spanning the gap. The CDR3 sequence is CSASLLATDTQYF. The CDR3 nucleotides read TGCAGTGCTAGTTTACTAGCCACAGATACGCAGTATTTT.

The rearrangement joins TRBV25-1 to TRBJ1-6; weak D call: TRBD1 (5 bases). Looked up from germline, CDR1 is MGHDK and CDR2 is SYGVNS. This CDR3 region has 13 residues. Trimming cost V 6 bases and J 12 bases, with 15 bases left between them. The DNA of the CDR3 is TGTGCCAGCAGCGTCGACAGCGTCCAACCCCTCCACTTT. This gives the protein CASSVDSVQPLHF.

Worth noting for this clonotype: One end of the junction does not line up with germline, which may come from a read error. V is TRBV12-3 or TRBV12-4 and J is TRBJ2-3; D is unresolved. The CDR3 consists of 13 residues. CDR3 sequence: CGSTPVSTDTQYF. The CDR3 DNA sequence: TGTGGAAGCACCCCCGTTAGCACTGATACGCAGTATTTT.

About this clonotype: A clone one base away is much larger, so this may be a read error. The rearrangement links TRBV24-1 to TRBJ2-3; D is unclear. The germline V gene encodes CDR1 KGHDR and CDR2 SFDVKD. CDR3 length: 14 residues. V gave up 11 bases and J gave up 2 bases, with 16 bases separating them. CDR3 protein: CASSEQRLTDTQYF. The CDR3 DNA sequence: TGTGCCAGCAGCGAACAGCGACTCACAGATACGCAGTATTTT.

Concerning this clonotype itself: The junction differs from germline at one of its ends, possibly a read error. V and J are TRBV20-1 and TRBJ2-1; D tentatively reads TRBD1 or TRBD2 (8 bases each). From germline, CDR1 is DFQATT and CDR2 SNEGSKA (reference sequence). There are 14 residues in the CDR3. The CDR3 spells CSAIVRGGQDEQFF. CDR3 nucleotides: TGCAGTGCTATAGTTCGGGGGGGACAGGATGAGCAGTTCTTT.

Concerning this clonotype: This likely comes from a read error, as the CDR3 has no conserved phenylalanine or tryptophan at its end. The limits of the CDR3 on the DNA are not certain, so only TCRdb's listed CDR3 is given. V is TRBV11-2 and J is TRBJ1-6; the D call TRBD1 from the table was never checked on the DNA. Counting both end residues, the CDR3 totals 15 amino acids. Germline V CDR1 and CDR2: SGHAT, FQNNGV. The CDR3: CACRGPGHSDSPFHS.

This chain uses TRBV20-1 with TRBJ2-3, with D perhaps TRBD2 (6 bases). The germline V and J ends were trimmed by 0 bases and 4 bases, with 14 bases remaining between them. Germline loops: CDR1 DFQATT, CDR2 SNEGSKA (reference sequence). The CDR3 contains 15 residues. As DNA, the CDR3 is TGCAGTGCTAGAGATATCGGCGGGATTGCAGATACGCAGTATTTT. It is translated as CSARDIGGIADTQYF.

J is TRBJ2-3 and V is TRBV20-1; 8 nucleotides align to TRBD2. Germline loops: CDR1 DFQATT, CDR2 SNEGSKA (reference sequence). The CDR3 sequence is 14 residues long. With 1 base clipped from V and 8 bases from J, the junction kept 8 bases outside the gene matches. CDR3 DNA: TGCAGTGCTAGAGTGGAAAAGGGACTAGTTACGCAGTATTTT. Encoded protein: CSARVEKGLVTQYF.

This clonotype was recorded once. No conserved phenylalanine or tryptophan ends this CDR3, so it is likely a read error. V gene TRBV6-5 combines with J gene TRBJ2-3; D is undetermined. CDR1 and CDR2 from the germline V gene are MNHEY and SVGAGI. This CDR3 spans 12 amino acids. As DNA, the CDR3 is TGTGCCTGCAGCACAGGCACAGATACGCAGTATCTT. It translates to CACSTGTDTQYL.

Of note for this clonotype: Relative to the germline gene, one junction end is altered; a read error may explain this. The V and J genes are TRBV4-3 and TRBJ2-3; the D is unclear. The length of the CDR3 is 16 residues. The germline V gene encodes CDR1 LGHNA and CDR2 YSLEER. The CDR3 loop is CATSQYRSGTTDTQYF. CDR3 DNA sequence: TGCGCCACCAGCCAATATAGATCGGGCACCACAGATACGCAGTATTTT.